Listed below are T cell receptor beta chains from one sample, sequenced in a study of CDR3 diversity in severe acne. MiXCR, applied by TCRdb to the PCR reads, yields one record per CDR3 protein. The data hold tens of thousands of distinct CDR3 sequences, with approximately 49% observed a single time. The material sequenced was blood. The receptors stem from a male donor with severe acne vulgaris. The CDR3 runs from the conserved cysteine through the conserved F or W. The D gene is left open where the match is weak. Only some rows state a clone size, as once, few, many or a class for expanded clones.

TRBD1	17	-	TRBV15	TRBJ2-3	CATSRKQGQFSTDTQYF	TGTGCCACCAGCAGGAAACAGGGACAGTTTAGCACAGATACGCAGTATTTC
-	14	-	TRBV12-3/TRBV12-4	TRBJ1-5	CASSFGWSNQPQHF	TGTGCCAGCAGTTTTGGATGGAGCAATCAGCCCCAGCATTTT
TRBD2	17	-	TRBV24-1	TRBJ2-3	CATSDFGGVAGIDEQYF	TGTGCCACCAGTGATTTCGGCGGGGTAGCGGGAATCGATGAGCAGTATTTT
-	16	-	TRBV6-4	TRBJ1-1	CASSSKGGARGTEAFF	TGTGCCAGCAGTTCCAAAGGAGGGGCGCGAGGCACTGAAGCTTTCTTT
-	14	-	TRBV5-6	TRBJ2-7	CASSLEGGRNEQYF	TGTGCCAGCAGCTTGGAAGGGGGTCGGAACGAGCAGTACTTC
TRBD2	14	-	TRBV6-4	TRBJ2-7	CASSGLAGDNEQYF	TGTGCCAGCAGTGGACTAGCGGGAGACAACGAGCAGTACTTC
TRBD2	15	-	TRBV20-1	TRBJ2-1	CSASGFAGAYNEQFF	TGCAGTGCCTCAGGATTTGCGGGGGCCTACAATGAGCAGTTCTTC
-	14	-	TRBV24-1	TRBJ1-5	CATSDIDPNQPQHF	TGTGCCACCAGTGACATAGACCCCAATCAGCCCCAGCATTTT
TRBD1	10	-	TRBV19	TRBJ1-6	CATWDSGLHF	TGTGCCACCTGGGACAGCGGACTCCACTTT
TRBD2	15	-	TRBV11-2	TRBJ2-3	CASSVQAGASDTQYF	TGTGCCAGCAGCGTACAAGCGGGAGCGTCAGATACGCAGTATTTT
TRBD1	14	-	TRBV10-3	TRBJ1-6	CATSTGTGDSPLHF	TGTGCCACCTCAACTGGGACAGGGGATTCACCCCTCCACTTT
TRBD2	17	few	TRBV27	TRBJ2-1	CASSSPLGTSGVNEQFF	TGTGCCAGCAGCTCACCCCTGGGAACTAGCGGCGTCAATGAGCAGTTCTTC
-	15	-	TRBV6-1	TRBJ1-2	CTSSEAHGTGYGYTF	TGTACCAGCAGTGAAGCGCACGGGACCGGATATGGCTACACCTTC
TRBD1	14	-	TRBV12-3/TRBV12-4	TRBJ2-7	CASSRTGGVYEQYF	TGTGCCAGCAGCCGGACAGGGGGTGTCTACGAGCAGTACTTC
TRBD2	15	few	TRBV5-6	TRBJ2-2	CASIAGGPSTGELFF	TGTGCCAGCATAGCGGGAGGGCCGAGCACCGGGGAGCTGTTTTTT
TRBD2	19	-	TRBV7-2	TRBJ2-2	CASSPDSFLAGGDTGELFF	TGTGCCAGCAGCCCCGACTCGTTCCTAGCGGGAGGTGACACCGGGGAGCTGTTTTTT
-	14	many	TRBV5-1	TRBJ1-1	CASSTDSMNTEAFF	TGCGCCAGCAGCACGGACAGCATGAACACTGAAGCTTTCTTT
TRBD1	14	-	TRBV10-3	TRBJ2-5	CAIRPDREQETQYF	TGTGCCATCAGGCCGGACAGGGAACAAGAGACCCAGTACTTC
TRBD2	14	-	TRBV5-6	TRBJ2-5	CASRLASGRETQYF	TGTGCCAGCAGGCTCGCTAGCGGGAGAGAGACCCAGTACTTC
TRBD2	14	few	TRBV4-2	TRBJ2-1	CASKAGGRYNEQFF	TGTGCCAGCAAAGCGGGAGGGCGCTACAATGAGCAGTTCTTC
-	16	-	TRBV4-3	TRBJ2-5	CASSQEEGADEETQYF	TGCGCCAGCAGCCAAGAGGAGGGGGCGGATGAAGAGACCCAGTACTTC
-	14	-	TRBV24-1	TRBJ2-2	CATSVRANTGELFF	TGTGCCACCAGTGTTCGAGCGAACACCGGGGAGCTGTTTTTT
-	17	-	TRBV6-5	TRBJ2-1	CASSYSRGVGPYKEQLF	TGTGCCAGCAGTTACTCGCGCGGGGTAGGGCCCTACAAAGAGCAGCTCTTC
-	16	many	TRBV7-9	TRBJ2-3	CASSLGRAPSTDTQYF	TGTGCCAGCAGCTTAGGGCGCGCCCCTAGCACAGATACGCAGTATTTT
-	14	many	TRBV9	TRBJ2-2	CASSVAALTGELFF	TGTGCCAGCAGCGTAGCGGCCCTAACCGGGGAGCTGTTTTTT
-	14	-	TRBV15	TRBJ1-1	CASSEPSMNTEAFF	TGTGCCAGCAGCGAACCTTCCATGAACACTGAAGCTTTCTTT